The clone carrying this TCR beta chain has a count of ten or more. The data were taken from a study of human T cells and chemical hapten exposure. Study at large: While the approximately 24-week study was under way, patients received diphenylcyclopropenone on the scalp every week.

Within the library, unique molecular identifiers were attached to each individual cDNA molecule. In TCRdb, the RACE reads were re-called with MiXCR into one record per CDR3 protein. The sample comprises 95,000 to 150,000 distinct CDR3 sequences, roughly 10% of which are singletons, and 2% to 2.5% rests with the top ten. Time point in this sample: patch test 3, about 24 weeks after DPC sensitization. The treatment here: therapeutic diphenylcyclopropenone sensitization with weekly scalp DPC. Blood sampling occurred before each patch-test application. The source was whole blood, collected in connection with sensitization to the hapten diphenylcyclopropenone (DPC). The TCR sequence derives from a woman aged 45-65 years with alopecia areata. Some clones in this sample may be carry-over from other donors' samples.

The CDR3 region is CSARRRGRAYEQYF. The CDR3 nucleotides are TGCAGTGCTAGGAGGAGAGGGAGGGCCTACGAGCAGTACTTC. V usage is TRBV20-1 and J usage is TRBJ2-7, with 7 bases lining up with TRBD2. V dropped 3 bases and J dropped 2; count of bases not matched to a gene: 7. The germline V gene encodes CDR1 DFQATT and CDR2 SNEGSKA (reference sequence). This CDR3 region has 14 residues.